This T cell receptor beta chain was recovered during a study of regulatory T cells in long-lasting Graves disease. Study in general: Persistent cases were those of Graves' disease that involved over 5 years of antithyroid drugs with positive TSH receptor antibodies.

The CDR3 is 13 residues long. Trimming shortened V by 6 bases and J by 5 bases, and 14 bases separated the two germline ends. Germline CDR1 and CDR2: MNHEY and SMNVEV (reference sequence). Time point specified: persistent/refractory GD, antithyroid drugs over 5 years with positive TRAb. Extracted RNA from PBMCs served as the source of the TCR library. Relying on iRepertoire HTBI primers and Arm-PCR of CDR3 regions, the team built TCR beta libraries. Study processing details: Spanning all samples, the identified segments comprised some 66 TRBV and fewer than 15 TRBJ. TCRdb reanalysed the multiplex PCR reads using MiXCR and keeps one entry per CDR3 protein. What appears here as the V and J calls and clone size reflects TCRdb's work, not the paper's. The sample has over 300,000 distinct CDR3 sequences, around 20% seen once.

This sequence was found in a female donor with Graves disease. The chain employs TRBV27 and TRBJ2-7; the D call may be TRBD1 or TRBD2 (7 bases each). The material was peripheral blood mononuclear cells (PBMCs), obtained when the disease was refractory, from a patient treated with antithyroid drugs. CDR3 nucleotides: TGTGCCAGCAGCCCCAGGGGGGGCCACGAGCAGTACTTC. It yields the protein CASSPRGGHEQYF.